This passage covers 30 T cell receptor beta chains from one sample sequenced in a study of shared clonotypes between healthy human individuals. The assay was immunoSEQ multiplex PCR, and TCRdb's table has in-frame clones only and misses some. The table has more than 2 million clones, about 95% seen once. Naive CD8 isolation took CD45RO-negative cells positively selected for CCR7 and excluded terminally differentiated effector memory CD45RA+ cells. Sequencing used naive CD8+ T cells sorted from blood. Source of these receptors: a man between 18 and 35 years old in good health.

Concerning this clone: At the DNA level, this CDR3 is encoded by other sequences in the same sample as well. The chain uses TRBV9 and TRBJ2-7; D call uncertain. V lost 4 bases and J 0 bases, leaving 8 bases between the germline ends. Germline CDR1 SGDLS, CDR2 YYNGEE. The CDR3 runs 13 residues. CDR3 DNA sequence: TGTGCCAGCAGCCCTGGGGACTCCTACGAGCAGTACTTC. It codes for CASSPGDSYEQYF.

The V gene is TRBV29-1, the J gene TRBJ2-7; a possible D gene is TRBD1 (6 bases). Deletions cut 7 bases from V and 4 bases from J, with 11 bases between. The germline gives CDR1 SQVTM, CDR2 ANQGSEA. This CDR3 is 11 amino acids long. The CDR3 bases are TGCAGCGCACAGGGTTCGTACGAGCAGTACTTC. It is translated as CSAQGSYEQYF.

The chain links TRBV27 to TRBJ2-7, with D perhaps matching TRBD1 (6 bases). CDR3 length: 16 residues. CDR1 MNHEY and CDR2 SMNVEV come from the germline V gene (reference sequence). Trimming removed 6 bases from V and 2 bases from J, with 20 bases in between. The CDR3: CASSFGSAGVAYEQYF. CDR3 in DNA: TGTGCCAGCAGCTTTGGCTCCGCAGGGGTCGCCTACGAGCAGTACTTC.

The chain is built from TRBV15 and TRBJ1-5; D not resolved. This CDR3 comprises 15 residues. Germline CDR1 is LNHNV and CDR2 is YYDKDF (reference sequence). With 4 bases removed from V and 3 bases from J, the gap between germline ends came to 13 bases. The CDR3 spells CATSMYQDNNQPQHF. CDR3 sequence (DNA): TGTGCCACCAGCATGTACCAGGATAACAATCAGCCCCAGCATTTT.

This chain links TRBV5-4 with TRBJ2-7; 9 nucleotides line up with TRBD2. The V segment lost 1 base and the J segment 2 bases; nucleotides outside the gene matches: 7. There are 16 residues in the CDR3. Per the germline V gene, CDR1 is SGHNT and CDR2 is YYREEE (reference sequence). CDR3 coding DNA: TGTGCCAGCAGCTTGCTAGCGGGATCCCTTCCCTACGAGCAGTACTTC. Its translation: CASSLLAGSLPYEQYF.

J is TRBJ2-5 and V is TRBV28, with D possibly being TRBD1 (6 bases). Germline V gene sequence: CDR1 MDHEN, CDR2 SYDVKM. CDR3 length equals 14 residues. V was pared by 5 bases and J by 5 bases, with 15 bases between. The CDR3 here is CASSPQGSLETQYF. In nucleotides, the CDR3 is TGTGCCAGCAGTCCACAGGGTTCGTTGGAGACCCAGTACTTC. Full variable domain (missing parts from reference TRBV28 and TRBJ2-5): DVKVTQSSRYLVKRTGEKVFLECVQDMDHENMFWYRQDPGLGLRLIYFSYDVKMKEKGDIPEGYSVSREKKERFSLILESASTNQTSMYLCASSPQGSLETQYFGPGTRLLVL.

This chain uses TRBV5-1 with TRBJ2-1; 8 bases are shared with TRBD1. The CDR3 runs to 15 residues. Germline V lookup: CDR1 SGHRS, CDR2 YFSETQ. V was clipped by 2 bases and J by 5 bases; unmatched bases: 6. The CDR3: CASSFPGGGHNEQFF. The DNA for the CDR3 is TGCGCCAGCAGCTTCCCAGGGGGCGGTCACAATGAGCAGTTCTTC.

J is TRBJ1-2 and V is TRBV4-3; D is perhaps TRBD1 (5 bases). The CDR3 has 14 amino acids. Trimming took off 1 base at V and 0 bases at J, with 6 bases between the two ends. Germline V gene sequence: CDR1 LGHNA, CDR2 YSLEER. The CDR3 DNA sequence: TGCGCCAGCAGCCAAGGGACATCTAACTATGGCTACACCTTC. As protein: CASSQGTSNYGYTF.

In nucleotides, the CDR3 is TGTGCCAGCAGCTGGGCCCCAGGGGGTGCTAATGAAAAACTGTTTTTT. Its protein product is CASSWAPGGANEKLFF. J is TRBJ1-4 and V is TRBV7-9, with 7 positions matching TRBD1. Germline V gene data show CDR1 as SEHNR and CDR2 as FQNEAQ (reference sequence). The CDR3 extends over 16 amino acids. The V segment lost 4 bases and the J segment 3 bases; nucleotides outside the gene matches: 8.

The V gene is TRBV7-2, the J gene TRBJ2-7; D is ambiguous. The CDR3 extends over 13 amino acids. V lost 3 bases, J lost 3 bases, and 9 bases lay in between. CDR1 and CDR2 (germline): SGHTA, FQGNSA. CDR3 sequence reads: CASSLLDYYEQYF. The CDR3 coding sequence is TGTGCCAGCAGCTTGCTGGATTACTACGAGCAGTACTTC.

This rearrangement joins TRBV6-1 to TRBJ2-4; maybe TRBD1 (6 bases). The CDR3 consists of 13 residues. Germline lookup yields CDR1 MNHNS and CDR2 SASEGT. V was shortened by 7 bases and J by 5 bases, with 12 bases between the two germline ends. CDR3 loop: CASKSGVENIQYF. DNA of the CDR3: TGTGCCAGCAAGTCAGGGGTGGAAAACATTCAGTACTTC.

The CDR3 sequence: CASSHQNNEQFF. DNA of the CDR3: TGTGCCAGCAGCCACCAAAACAATGAGCAGTTCTTC. The chain uses TRBV7-9 and TRBJ2-1, with no clear D. V was clipped by 5 bases and J by 5 bases, with 7 bases between them. The CDR3 is made up of 12 amino acids. Germline lookup yields CDR1 SEHNR and CDR2 FQNEAQ (reference sequence).

The chain couples TRBV7-2 to TRBJ2-7; 8 bases line up with TRBD2. CDR1 SGHTA and CDR2 FQGNSA come from the germline V gene. The CDR3 runs to 15 residues. V was pared by 2 bases and J by 6 bases, with 9 bases of the junction left unmatched. The CDR3 protein is CASSLFTSGTTEQYF. CDR3 bases: TGTGCCAGCAGCTTATTTACTAGCGGAACCACCGAGCAGTACTTC.

The CDR3 loop is CAWSWGTGGSGNTIYF. CDR3 sequence (DNA): TGTGCCTGGAGTTGGGGGACAGGGGGATCGGGAAACACCATATATTTT. The chain carries TRBV30 and TRBJ1-3, with TRBD1 identical over 11 bases. CDR1 is GTSNPN, CDR2 SVGIG, per germline (reference sequence). The J segment lost 4 bases and the V segment lost 2 bases, leaving 7 bases of the junction unmatched. This CDR3 has 16 residues.

The rearrangement uses TRBV9 and TRBJ2-4; D might be TRBD2 (7 bases). CDR1 and CDR2 (germline): SGDLS, YYNGEE. The CDR3 has 14 residues. The V end was cut by 4 bases, the J end by 8 bases, with 16 bases between. Written as DNA, the CDR3 is TGTGCCAGCAGCACCCTTGGGGGGGCGGACATTCAGTACTTC. This codes for CASSTLGGADIQYF.

The rearrangement uses TRBV10-2 and TRBJ2-1, with 8 bases matching TRBD2. V gave up 9 bases and J gave up 4 bases; unmatched junction bases: 11. CDR3 length: 15 residues. Per the germline V gene, CDR1 is WSHSY and CDR2 is SAAADI. The DNA of the CDR3 is TGCGCCAGTGCCTTGGAGACTAGCGTATACAATGAGCAGTTCTTC. Translating it yields CASALETSVYNEQFF.

This clone was seen a handful of times. The rearrangement links TRBV18 to TRBJ1-1, with a weak D call TRBD1 (5 bases). CDR3 length: 12 residues. CDR1 and CDR2 from the germline V gene are KGHSH and LQKENI. V was pared by 3 bases and J by 8 bases, with 10 bases between. This CDR3 reads CASSPIRDEAFF. DNA of the CDR3: TGTGCCAGCTCACCGATCAGGGACGAAGCTTTCTTT.

J is TRBJ1-2 and V is TRBV30; D ambiguous. CDR3 size: 16 residues. Germline V gene data show CDR1 as GTSNPN and CDR2 as SVGIG (reference sequence). Trimming stripped 0 bases from V and 1 base from J, with 15 bases between. The CDR3 coding sequence is TGTGCCTGGAGTGTACAAGGGCAGGAACTTAACTATGGCTACACCTTC. Translation: CAWSVQGQELNYGYTF.

This rearrangement joins TRBV6-5 to TRBJ2-1; 7 bases agree with TRBD2. With V trimmed by 6 bases and J by 2 bases, 7 bases remained unmatched. The CDR3 is made up of 15 amino acids. Germline CDR1 is MNHEY and CDR2 is SVGAGI. The CDR3 bases are TGTGCCAGCAGGGTCCTAGCGGAGGCCTACAATGAGCAGTTCTTC. Translated, it gives CASRVLAEAYNEQFF.

The V call is TRBV9, the J call TRBJ2-1; 7 bases align to TRBD2. The germline gives CDR1 SGDLS, CDR2 YYNGEE. Losses at the gene ends were 3 bases for V and 5 bases for J; bases not matched to a gene: 5. The CDR3 is 14 residues long. This CDR3 is CASSGKRGHNEQFF. The CDR3, as DNA: TGTGCCAGCAGCGGAAAGCGGGGCCACAATGAGCAGTTCTTC. The full variable domain, completed using reference TRBV9 and TRBJ2-1, is DSGVTQTPKHLITATGQRVTLRCSPRSGDLSVYWYQQSLDQGLQFLIQYYNGEERAKGNILERFSAQQFPDLHSELNLSSLELGDSALYFCASSGKRGHNEQFFGPGTRLTVL.

The CDR3 sequence is CASSEPRHPLTANYGYTF. The CDR3 nucleotides are TGTGCCAGCAGCGAGCCGAGACACCCCCTCACGGCTAACTATGGCTACACCTTC. The chain couples TRBV9 to TRBJ1-2, with unresolved D. CDR1 and CDR2 from the germline V gene are SGDLS and YYNGEE. The CDR3 totals 18 residues. V lost 3 bases to trimming and J lost 0 bases, with 21 bases between them.

The table lists this clone with a count of one. V gene TRBV30 combines with J gene TRBJ1-4; no firm D call. Trimming cost V 1 base and J 4 bases, with 10 bases left between them. The CDR3 is 14 amino acids. Germline CDR1 GTSNPN, CDR2 SVGIG (reference sequence). In nucleotides, the CDR3 is TGTGCCTGGAGTGGCGAAGGACTTAATGAAAAACTGTTTTTT. Protein sequence: CAWSGEGLNEKLFF.

With respect to this clone: At the DNA level, this CDR3 is encoded by other sequences in the same sample as well. This chain joins TRBV28 and TRBJ1-4; D call uncertain. V was cut by 2 bases and J by 6 bases, with 7 bases left in between. The germline V gene encodes CDR1 MDHEN and CDR2 SYDVKM. The CDR3 is 13 amino acids. The CDR3: CASSLAGDEKLFF. The CDR3 DNA sequence: TGTGCCAGCAGTTTAGCAGGTGATGAAAAACTGTTTTTT.

This clone was observed a few times. V is TRBV5-6 and J is TRBJ2-7; D is perhaps TRBD2 (5 bases). CDR3 length: 14 amino acids. Per germline, CDR1 SGHDT and CDR2 YYEEEE. The ends were cut back, 3 bases at V and 3 bases at J, with 13 bases in the middle. CDR3 in amino acids: CASSSGMTGYEQYF. The CDR3 DNA reads TGTGCCAGCAGCTCCGGGATGACGGGCTACGAGCAGTACTTC.

Here the CDR3 reads CASSVDPGQLAGGSYEQYF. For the CDR3, the DNA is TGTGCCAGCAGCGTAGATCCCGGCCAGCTAGCGGGGGGCTCCTACGAGCAGTACTTC. This rearrangement joins TRBV9 to TRBJ2-7; TRBD2 matches 11 bases. The germline V gene has CDR1 SGDLS and CDR2 YYNGEE. The trim removed 0 bases at V and 0 bases at J, leaving 11 bases unmatched. This CDR3 spans 19 amino acids. The whole variable domain, filled in from reference TRBV9 and TRBJ2-7, reads DSGVTQTPKHLITATGQRVTLRCSPRSGDLSVYWYQQSLDQGLQFLIQYYNGEERAKGNILERFSAQQFPDLHSELNLSSLELGDSALYFCASSVDPGQLAGGSYEQYFGPGTRLTVT.

CDR3 sequence (DNA): TGTGCCAGCAGCGTGGGGACGGGACTAGCGGCCAGCTCCTACAATGAGCAGTTCTTC. Its protein is CASSVGTGLAASSYNEQFF. The chain joins TRBV9 to TRBJ2-1; 11 bases are shared with TRBD2. The CDR3 is 19 amino acids. The V gene's germline CDR1 is SGDLS and CDR2 YYNGEE. V lost 2 bases and J lost 0; bases outside the gene matches: 10.

The V and J genes are TRBV29-1 and TRBJ1-4; a possible D gene is TRBD1 (5 bases). Trimming pared 7 bases from V and 4 bases from J, leaving 13 bases between. This CDR3 contains 13 residues. Germline CDR1 SQVTM, CDR2 ANQGSEA. The CDR3 nucleotides read TGCAGCGCCGCCGGGGACGATAATGAAAAACTGTTTTTT. It specifies CSAAGDDNEKLFF.

The V gene is TRBV10-1, the J gene TRBJ2-2; 7 positions match TRBD2. CDR3 size: 15 residues. V gave up 2 bases and J gave up 6 bases; unmatched junction bases: 6. Germline V gene lookup returns CDR1 WNHNN and CDR2 SYGVQD (reference sequence). CDR3 amino acids: CASSEGAGVPGELFF. Here the CDR3 DNA reads TGCGCCAGCAGTGAGGGCGCGGGGGTACCCGGGGAGCTGTTTTTT.

CDR3 coding DNA: TGCGCCAGCAGCCAGGACGCACCCTCCTACAATGAGCAGTTCTTC. This codes for CASSQDAPSYNEQFF. The chain links TRBV4-1 to TRBJ2-1; D gene ambiguous. The CDR3 runs to 15 residues. Trimming shortened V by 3 bases and J by 0 bases, and 9 bases separated the two germline ends. Looked up from germline, CDR1 is MGHRA and CDR2 is YSYEKL.

The rearrangement joins TRBV4-3 to TRBJ2-7, with TRBD2 matching over 12 bases. CDR1 and CDR2 from the germline V gene are LGHNA and YSLEER. CDR3 size: 16 residues. J lost 3 bases, V lost 0 bases, and 3 bases had no gene match. CDR3 sequence: CASSQDGLAGIYEQYF. The CDR3 DNA follows: TGCGCCAGCAGCCAAGATGGACTAGCGGGAATCTACGAGCAGTACTTC.